This T cell receptor (beta chain) was observed in a study of blood T cell repertoires in COVID-19. For the study at large: Researchers got acute and convalescent COVID-19 samples from the United States, Italy and Spain. PBMCs, B-cell-depleted T cells, or T cells were the source of the cDNA or gDNA that made up the material.

The CDR3 length is 13 residues. The V gene lost 3 bases and the J gene lost 9 bases, with 12 bases spanning the gap. From germline, CDR1 is KGHSH and CDR2 LQKENI. In the study's own analysis: Estimation of nucleated cell counts was performed using reference gene primer amplification. Profiled with immunoSEQ multiplex PCR; TCRdb holds only in-frame clones, not every one. V and J calls and clone size are those listed in that table; D and trimming were worked out from the DNA. The data show roughly 350,000 clones, about 90% seen once. The chain carries TRBV18 and TRBJ2-1; a weak D match, TRBD2 (5 bases). This sequence was found in a woman aged 18-29 years who had recovered from COVID-19. Specimen: peripheral blood. The CDR3 DNA is TGTGCCAGCTCACCTAATATCGAGGGTGAGCAGTTCTTC. As protein: CASSPNIEGEQFF.